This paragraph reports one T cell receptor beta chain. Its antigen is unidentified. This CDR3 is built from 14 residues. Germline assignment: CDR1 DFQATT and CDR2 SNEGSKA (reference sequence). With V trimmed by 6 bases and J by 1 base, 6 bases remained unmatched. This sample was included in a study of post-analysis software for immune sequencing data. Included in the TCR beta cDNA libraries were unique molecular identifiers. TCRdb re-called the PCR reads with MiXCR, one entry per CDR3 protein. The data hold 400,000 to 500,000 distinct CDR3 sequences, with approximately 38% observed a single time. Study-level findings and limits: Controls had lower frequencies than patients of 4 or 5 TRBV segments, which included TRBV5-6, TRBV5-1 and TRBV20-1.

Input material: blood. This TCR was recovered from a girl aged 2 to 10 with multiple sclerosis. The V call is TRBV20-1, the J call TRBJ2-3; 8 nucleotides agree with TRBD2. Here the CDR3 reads CSAPGGTRTDTQYF. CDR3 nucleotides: TGCAGTGCCCCGGGGGGGACCCGCACAGATACGCAGTATTTT.